This TCR beta chain is from a study of OX40 agonist ivuxolimab in advanced cancers. On the study more broadly: Antecedent anti-PD-1, anti-PD-L1 or anti-CTLA-4 therapy was permissible, with around 41% having received some.

The investigators sampled blood at baseline, at cycle 4 day 1, and at cycle 7 day 1. Note on this clone: The antigen is not known.

Germline CDR1 SNHLY, CDR2 FYNNEI. V dropped 6 bases and J dropped 6 bases, with 20 bases sitting between them. This CDR3 is 15 amino acids long. Study-level findings and limits: Normalized expansion of T-cell clones was also low for some nonresponders.

TCRdb's table, derived via immunoSEQ multiplex PCR, lists solely in-frame clones and lacks some. The table includes around 30,000 clones, approximately 90% detected once. The source of this sequence is an adult with an advanced solid tumor such as melanoma, head and neck, liver or kidney cancer. The chain has TRBV2 and TRBJ1-2; maybe TRBD1 (5 bases). The source material was CD4+ or CD8+ T cells sorted from blood, sampled in a trial of the OX40 agonist ivuxolimab. Written as DNA, the CDR3 is TGTGCCAGCAGCCCGGGGACGGAGATTGCCCATGGCTACACCTTC. Protein sequence: CASSPGTEIAHGYTF.